The 4 T cell receptor beta chains reported below all come from one sample, sequenced in a study of blood T cells in healthy people across ages (dated by TCRdb to the mid-2010s). Libraries were built with 5' RACE. Sequencing took place on an Illumina HiSeq 2500. A second PCR of about 7 to 12 cycles was performed with a sample-barcoded 5' primer and a J-beta primer mix. TCRdb passed the public sequencing reads through fastp at Q25 and MiXCR, retaining productive beta sequences. Each entry merges the rows of one CDR3 protein and shows their most common DNA and genes. The sample table shows roughly 1,700,000 distinct CDR3 sequences, and roughly 27% are seen once. 7.7% of the sample is taken by the ten largest. The material sequenced was blood. The receptor source for this set is a woman in her twenties or thirties in good health.

V and J are TRBV27 and TRBJ2-1; 7 bases map to TRBD2. V dropped 7 bases and J dropped 5; count of bases not matched to a gene: 11. Germline V lookup: CDR1 MNHEY, CDR2 SMNVEV (reference sequence). CDR3 length: 15 amino acids. The CDR3 DNA reads TGTGCCAGCACCGGCCGGGGGGTGACAGACAATGAGCAGTTCTTC. Translating gives CASTGRGVTDNEQFF.

Turning to this clonotype: The junction differs from germline at one of its ends, possibly a read error. V usage is TRBV9 and J usage is TRBJ2-1, with a tentative D call TRBD2 (6 bases). The CDR3 runs to 15 residues. Germline CDR1 SGDLS, CDR2 YYNGEE. CDR3 sequence reads: CASSLRESSYNGQFF. The DNA of the CDR3 is TGTGCCAGCAGCCTCCGGGAGAGCTCCTACAATGGGCAGTTCTTC.

The V and J genes are TRBV5-1 and TRBJ2-3; D remains unclear. V lost 2 bases and J 1 base, leaving 11 bases between the germline ends. Per the germline V gene, CDR1 is SGHRS and CDR2 is YFSETQ. The CDR3 contains 15 residues. CDR3 in amino acids: CASSLAVLRTDTQYF. The CDR3 DNA reads TGCGCCAGCAGCTTAGCTGTTCTACGCACAGATACGCAGTATTTT.

This clonotype was recorded a few times. The rearrangement uses TRBV7-2 and TRBJ2-1; 7 bases line up with TRBD2. This CDR3 comprises 15 residues. Germline loops: CDR1 SGHTA, CDR2 FQGNSA. Losses at the gene ends were 3 bases for V and 5 bases for J; bases not matched to a gene: 7. DNA of the CDR3: TGTGCCAGCAGCTTTTGGCGGGAGAGGGACAATGAGCAGTTCTTC. Translating it yields CASSFWRERDNEQFF.